This T cell receptor (beta chain) came from a study of T cells in localized non-small cell lung cancer. Study-wide findings and caveats: Uninvolved adjacent lung had more T cell clonality than any other tissue, topping tumor. Adjacent lung exhibited a median of about 50 among the 100 most abundant tumor clones.

The protocol was immunoSEQ multiplex PCR, while the TCRdb copy is restricted to in-frame clones and leaves out a portion. The sample has about 19,000 clones, 75% to 95% seen once. The germline CDR1 and CDR2 sequences are LNHNV and YYDKDF (reference sequence). V gave up 2 bases and J gave up 10 bases; unmatched junction bases: 8. This CDR3 is 16 amino acids long. The table lists this clone with a few counts. Its antigen is undetermined. The receptor was derived from an older male donor with stage I squamous cell lung carcinoma. The specimen was peripheral blood, collected before any cancer treatment. The J gene is TRBJ1-4, the V gene TRBV15; 12 bases line up with TRBD1. Here the CDR3 DNA reads TGTGCCACCAGCAGAACTACCGGGACAGGGGGCGGAAAACTGTTTTTT. This translates into CATSRTTGTGGGKLFF. The variable domain in full, completed from reference TRBV15 and TRBJ1-4, reads DAMVIQNPRYQVTQFGKPVTLSCSQTLNHNVMYWYQQKSSQAPKLLFHYYDKDFNNEADTPDNFQSRRPNTSFCFLDIRSPGLGDTAMYLCATSRTTGTGGGKLFFGSGTQLSVL.